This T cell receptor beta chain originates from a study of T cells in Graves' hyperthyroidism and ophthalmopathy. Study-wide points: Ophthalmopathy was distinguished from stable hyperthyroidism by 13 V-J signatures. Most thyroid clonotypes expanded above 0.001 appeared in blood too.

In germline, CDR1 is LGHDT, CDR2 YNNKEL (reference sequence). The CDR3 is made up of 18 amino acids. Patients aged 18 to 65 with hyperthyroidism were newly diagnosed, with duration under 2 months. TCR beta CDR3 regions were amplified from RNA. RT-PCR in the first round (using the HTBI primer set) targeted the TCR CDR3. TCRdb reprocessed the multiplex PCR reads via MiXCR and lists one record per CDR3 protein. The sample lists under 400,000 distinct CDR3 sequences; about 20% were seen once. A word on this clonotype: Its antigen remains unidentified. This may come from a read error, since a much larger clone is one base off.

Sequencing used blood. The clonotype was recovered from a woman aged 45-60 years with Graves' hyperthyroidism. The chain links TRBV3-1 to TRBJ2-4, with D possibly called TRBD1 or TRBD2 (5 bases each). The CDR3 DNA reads TGTGTCAGCAGCCAATTCGTTTGGGACGATGAAACTAAAAACATTCAGTACTTC. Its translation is CVSSQFVWDDETKNIQYF.